The 5 T cell receptor beta chains listed next were all sequenced from one sample in a study of CD8 T cells in ankylosing spondylitis. TCRdb used MiXCR to reprocess the 5' RACE reads, holding one entry per CDR3 protein. The sample has 350,000 to 400,000 distinct CDR3 sequences; 20% to 25% are singletons. The sample taken for sequencing was blood, either unsorted or a sorted T cell fraction (not recorded which). The receptors derive from a male donor with ankylosing spondylitis or in good health (not recorded which).

The chain has TRBV20-1 and TRBJ2-7; TRBD1 agrees at 7 bases. The germline V gene encodes CDR1 DFQATT and CDR2 SNEGSKA (reference sequence). The CDR3 has 18 amino acids. V lost 5 bases to trimming and J lost 0 bases; unmatched junction nucleotides: 19. The chain's CDR3 is CSARGIKNRGTISYEQYF. The CDR3 coding sequence is TGCAGTGCTCGGGGCATTAAAAACAGGGGAACGATCTCCTACGAGCAGTACTTC.

This sequence joins TRBV21-1 and TRBJ1-6. TRBV21-1 is noted as a pseudogene. This CDR3 has 10 amino acids. The CDR3 DNA reads as TGTGCCAGCGGTTTTTCACCCCTCCACTTT. The encoded protein is CASGFSPLHF.

This clonotype has a handful of counts. The CDR3 loop is CASSMTSENTGELFF. Here the CDR3 DNA reads TGTGCCAGCAGCATGACTAGCGAGAACACCGGGGAGCTGTTTTTT. J is TRBJ2-2 and V is TRBV9; TRBD2 matches at 8 bases. This CDR3 has 15 amino acids. After removal of 4 bases from V and 1 base from J, the junction contained 3 bases not matched to a gene. Germline V gene sequence: CDR1 SGDLS, CDR2 YYNGEE.

The genes are TRBV24-1 and TRBJ2-7; 8 bases line up with TRBD2. The V and J ends lost 0 bases and 6 bases, in that order; junction bases with no gene match: 15. The CDR3 runs 18 residues. Per germline, CDR1 KGHDR and CDR2 SFDVKD. CDR3: CATSDLQGLQTGTSEQYF. CDR3 bases: TGTGCCACCAGTGATTTGCAAGGACTCCAAACAGGGACTAGCGAGCAGTACTTC.

The table lists this clonotype with a few counts. The chain carries TRBV6-5 and TRBJ1-1; D might be TRBD1 (6 bases). The germline gives CDR1 MNHEY, CDR2 SVGAGI. V was cut by 3 bases and J by 5 bases, with 13 bases left in between. There are 14 residues in the CDR3. CDR3 in DNA: TGTGCCAGCAGTTATCAGGGGATTCTAACTGAAGCTTTCTTT. This codes for CASSYQGILTEAFF.